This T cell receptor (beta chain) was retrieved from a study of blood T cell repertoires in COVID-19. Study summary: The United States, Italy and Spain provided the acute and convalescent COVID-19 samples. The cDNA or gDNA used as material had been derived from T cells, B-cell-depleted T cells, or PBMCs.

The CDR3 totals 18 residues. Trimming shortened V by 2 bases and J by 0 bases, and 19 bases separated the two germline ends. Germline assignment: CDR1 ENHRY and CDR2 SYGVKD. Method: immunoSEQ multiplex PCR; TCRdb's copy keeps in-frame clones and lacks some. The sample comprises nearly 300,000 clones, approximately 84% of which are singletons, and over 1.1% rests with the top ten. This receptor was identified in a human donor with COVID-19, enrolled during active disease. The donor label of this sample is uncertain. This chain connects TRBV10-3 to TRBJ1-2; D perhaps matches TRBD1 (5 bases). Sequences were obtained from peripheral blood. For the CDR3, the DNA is TGTGCCATCAGTGAGCCGCAGTCGGGGGACCTCCCTAACTATGGCTACACCTTC. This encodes CAISEPQSGDLPNYGYTF.